The count of the clone carrying this T cell receptor beta chain is one. The sample is drawn from a study of blood T cell repertoires in COVID-19. Across the whole study: The United States, Italy and Spain provided the acute and convalescent COVID-19 samples.

Trimming took 1 base from V and 2 from J, leaving 11 bases between them. The germline V gene encodes CDR1 LGHDT and CDR2 YNNKEL (reference sequence). The CDR3 is 16 residues long. Authors' data handling: Scientists estimated how many nucleated cells there were by amplifying reference gene primers. Sequencing was performed with immunoSEQ multiplex PCR; in TCRdb, only in-frame clones are kept and a portion is missing. V, J and clone size were drawn from that table, and D and trimming were deduced from the DNA. Of around 250,000 clones listed, about 85% are singletons. Sequenced material: PBMCs or T cells enriched from blood (not recorded which). The sequence was collected from a woman aged 50 to 60 who had been exposed to COVID-19. The rearrangement links TRBV3-1 (or the pseudogene TRBV3-2) to TRBJ2-2; the D gene is possibly TRBD1 (5 bases). For the CDR3, the DNA is TGTGCCAGCAGCCAAGGAGCAGGGATCAACACCGGGGAGCTGTTTTTT. Translated: CASSQGAGINTGELFF.